Shown below are 9 T cell receptor beta chains from a single sample sequenced in a study of blood T cell repertoires in COVID-19. The assay was immunoSEQ multiplex PCR, and TCRdb's table has in-frame clones only and misses some. The sample includes 88,000 or so clones, roughly 80% of them seen just once. Input material: peripheral blood. These receptors originate from a human donor in a cohort sampled during active COVID-19.

The chain combines TRBV5-5 with TRBJ2-1; possible D gene TRBD2, 7 bases. Per germline, CDR1 SGHKS and CDR2 YYEKEE (reference sequence). The V and J ends lost 4 bases and 5 bases respectively, with 16 bases between them. The CDR3 extends over 15 amino acids. In nucleotides, the CDR3 is TGTGCCAGCAGCCGGATCTTCGGGGGGCACAATGAGCAGTTCTTC. It specifies CASSRIFGGHNEQFF.

This clone was detected only once. The chain has TRBV4-1 and TRBJ2-7, with 9 bases matching TRBD1. With V trimmed by 4 bases and J by 2 bases, 12 bases remained unmatched. The V gene's germline CDR1 is MGHRA and CDR2 YSYEKL. The CDR3 is made up of 17 amino acids. CDR3 sequence: CASSLLLGGTGTYEQYF. Here the CDR3 DNA reads TGCGCCAGCAGCCTTTTATTGGGGGGGACAGGGACCTACGAGCAGTACTTC.

The gene calls are TRBV7-8 and TRBJ2-7, with a weak D call TRBD1 (6 bases). The CDR3 spans 15 residues. Germline V gene lookup returns CDR1 SGHVS and CDR2 FQNEAQ. Trimming left V 0 bases short and J 6 bases short, with 15 bases between. This CDR3 is CASSLAGVRGGEQYF. In nucleotides, the CDR3 is TGTGCCAGCAGCTTAGCGGGGGTCAGGGGCGGCGAGCAGTACTTC.

The chain has TRBV9 and TRBJ1-1; D is perhaps TRBD1 (6 bases). Trimming left V 4 bases short and J 4 bases short, with 14 bases between. CDR1 SGDLS and CDR2 YYNGEE come from the germline V gene. The CDR3 loop spans 14 amino acids. Here the CDR3 DNA reads TGTGCCAGCAGCTTACAGGACAGTTCCACTGAAGCTTTCTTT. It encodes CASSLQDSSTEAFF. Filled out from reference TRBV9 and TRBJ1-1, the complete variable domain reads DSGVTQTPKHLITATGQRVTLRCSPRSGDLSVYWYQQSLDQGLQFLIQYYNGEERAKGNILERFSAQQFPDLHSELNLSSLELGDSALYFCASSLQDSSTEAFFGQGTRLTVV.

This clone was seen only once. The chain carries TRBV5-4 and TRBJ2-2; D perhaps matches TRBD2 (7 bases). CDR1 is SGHNT and CDR2 is YYREEE in the germline V gene (reference sequence). V was trimmed by 6 bases and J by 1 base, leaving 19 bases between them. CDR3 length equals 17 residues. The CDR3 region is CASTYSGGAGNTGELFF. The CDR3 coding sequence is TGTGCCAGCACCTATTCGGGGGGCGCGGGGAACACCGGGGAGCTGTTTTTT.

The chain combines TRBV29-1 with TRBJ1-2, with 8 bases fitting TRBD1. Unmatched junction bases numbered 6, after V lost 1 base and J lost 8 bases. Germline V lookup: CDR1 SQVTM, CDR2 ANQGSEA. The CDR3 runs to 13 residues. The CDR3: CSVEGSTGEGYTF. In DNA, the CDR3 is TGCAGCGTTGAAGGTTCGACAGGGGAAGGCTACACCTTC.

The chain is built from TRBV19 and TRBJ1-6, with 11 nucleotides matching TRBD1. V lost 6 bases, J lost 7 bases, and 2 bases stayed unmatched. The CDR3 runs 14 residues. Germline CDR1 reads LNHDA; CDR2 reads SQIVND (reference sequence). This CDR3 reads CASRGQGENSPLHF. The DNA for the CDR3 is TGTGCCAGTAGGGGACAGGGGGAGAATTCACCCCTCCACTTT.

The chain combines TRBV7-2 with TRBJ2-7; TRBD2 aligns across 10 bases. Germline CDR1 and CDR2: SGHTA and FQGNSA. V lost 0 bases to trimming and J lost 1 base; unmatched junction nucleotides: 6. There are 17 residues in the CDR3. DNA for the CDR3: TGTGCCAGCAGCTTAGCCTCCGCTAGCGGGGGATCCTACGAGCAGTACTTC. The encoded protein is CASSLASASGGSYEQYF.

This rearrangement joins TRBV27 to TRBJ2-7, with TRBD2 matching 8 bases. CDR3 length: 14 residues. V dropped 5 bases and J dropped 0; count of bases not matched to a gene: 3. Germline V gene data show CDR1 as MNHEY and CDR2 as SMNVEV (reference sequence). The DNA for the CDR3 is TGTGCCAGCAGTAGTAGCGGGGCCTCCTACGAGCAGTACTTC. Amino acid sequence: CASSSSGASYEQYF.